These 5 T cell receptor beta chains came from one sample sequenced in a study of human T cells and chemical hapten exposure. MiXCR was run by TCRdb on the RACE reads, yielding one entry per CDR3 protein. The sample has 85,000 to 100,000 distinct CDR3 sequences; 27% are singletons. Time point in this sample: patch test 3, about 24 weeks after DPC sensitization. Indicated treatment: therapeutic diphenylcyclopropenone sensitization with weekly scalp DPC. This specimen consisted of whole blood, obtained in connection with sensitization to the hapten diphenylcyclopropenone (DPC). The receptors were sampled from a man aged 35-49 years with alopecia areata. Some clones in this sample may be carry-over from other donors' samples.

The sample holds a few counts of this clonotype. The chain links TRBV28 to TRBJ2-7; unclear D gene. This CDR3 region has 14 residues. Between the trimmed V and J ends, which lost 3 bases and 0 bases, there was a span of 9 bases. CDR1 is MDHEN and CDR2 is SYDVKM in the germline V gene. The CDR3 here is CASSLLQPSYEQYF. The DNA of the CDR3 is TGTGCCAGCAGTTTGCTCCAGCCCTCCTACGAGCAGTACTTC.

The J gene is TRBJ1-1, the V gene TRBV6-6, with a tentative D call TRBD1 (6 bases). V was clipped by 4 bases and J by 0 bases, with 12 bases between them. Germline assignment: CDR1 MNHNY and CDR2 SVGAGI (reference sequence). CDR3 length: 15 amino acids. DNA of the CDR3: TGTGCCAGCAGTTCCCACAGGGCGATGAACACTGAAGCTTTCTTT. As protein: CASSSHRAMNTEAFF.

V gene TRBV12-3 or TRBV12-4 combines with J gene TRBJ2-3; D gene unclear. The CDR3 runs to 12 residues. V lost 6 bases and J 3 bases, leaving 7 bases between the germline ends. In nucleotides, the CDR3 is TGTGCCAGCAGCCCGGAAACAGATACGCAGTATTTT. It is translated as CASSPETDTQYF.

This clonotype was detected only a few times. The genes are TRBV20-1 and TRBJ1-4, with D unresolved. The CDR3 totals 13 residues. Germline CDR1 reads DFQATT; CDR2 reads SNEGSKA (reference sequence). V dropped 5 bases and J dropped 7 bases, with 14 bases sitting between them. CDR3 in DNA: TGCAGTGCTGAGGTGATGATGGGTGAAAAACTGTTTTTT. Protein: CSAEVMMGEKLFF.

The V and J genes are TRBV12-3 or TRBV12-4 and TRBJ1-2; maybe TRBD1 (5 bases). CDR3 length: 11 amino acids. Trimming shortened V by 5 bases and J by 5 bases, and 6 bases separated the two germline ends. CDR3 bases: TGTGCCAGCAGTGGGGGGTATGGCTACACCTTC. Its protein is CASSGGYGYTF.